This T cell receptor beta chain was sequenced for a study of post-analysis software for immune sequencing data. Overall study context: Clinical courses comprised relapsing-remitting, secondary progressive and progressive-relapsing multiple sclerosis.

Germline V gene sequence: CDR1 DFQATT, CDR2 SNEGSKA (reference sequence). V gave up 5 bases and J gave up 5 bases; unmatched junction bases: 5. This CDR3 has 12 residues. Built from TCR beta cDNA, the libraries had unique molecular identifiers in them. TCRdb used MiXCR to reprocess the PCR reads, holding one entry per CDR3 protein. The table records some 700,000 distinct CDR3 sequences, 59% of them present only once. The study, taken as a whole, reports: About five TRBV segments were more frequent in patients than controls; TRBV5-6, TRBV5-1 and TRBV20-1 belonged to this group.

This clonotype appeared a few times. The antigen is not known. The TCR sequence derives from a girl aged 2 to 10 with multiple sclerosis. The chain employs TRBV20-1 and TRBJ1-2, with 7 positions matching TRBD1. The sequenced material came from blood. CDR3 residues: CSAETGRYGYTF. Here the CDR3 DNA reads TGCAGTGCTGAGACAGGGAGGTATGGCTACACCTTC.